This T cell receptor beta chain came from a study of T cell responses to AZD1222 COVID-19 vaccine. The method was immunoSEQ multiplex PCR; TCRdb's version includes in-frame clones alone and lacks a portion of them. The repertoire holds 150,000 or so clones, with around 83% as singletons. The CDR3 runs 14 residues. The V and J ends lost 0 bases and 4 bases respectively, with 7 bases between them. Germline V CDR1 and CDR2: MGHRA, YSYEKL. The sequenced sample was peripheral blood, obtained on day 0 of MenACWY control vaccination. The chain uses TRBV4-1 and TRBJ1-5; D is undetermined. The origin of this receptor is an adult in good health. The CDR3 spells CASSQDSGNQPQHF. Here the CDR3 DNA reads TGCGCCAGCAGCCAAGATTCGGGGAATCAGCCCCAGCATTTT.